The 16 T cell receptor beta chains below come from one sample, sequenced in a study of identical twins. TCRdb reprocessed the 5' RACE reads with MiXCR, giving one entry per CDR3 protein. This table has 1.5 million to 2 million distinct CDR3 sequences, 32% appearing once. Material: cord blood. Source of these receptors: a newborn girl in good health.

Comments on this clonotype: One end of the junction is discordant with germline, which a read error may explain. The chain links TRBV4-1 to TRBJ2-1; no firm D call. The CDR3 spans 15 residues. Per the germline V gene, CDR1 is MGHRA and CDR2 is YSYEKL. The CDR3 coding sequence is TGCGCCAGCAGTCAAGGGATTGGCCCCGGCAATGAGCAGTTCTTC. It yields the protein CASSQGIGPGNEQFF.

The chain couples TRBV25-1 to TRBJ1-1; no reliable D call. In germline, CDR1 is MGHDK, CDR2 SYGVNS. Between the trimmed V and J ends, which lost 1 base and 10 bases, there was a span of 13 bases. This CDR3 comprises 13 residues. CDR3 sequence (DNA): TGTGCCAGCAGTGAATCTAGGGTCTCCCGAGCTTTCTTT. It is translated as CASSESRVSRAFF.

The J gene is TRBJ2-1, the V gene TRBV28; possible D gene TRBD2, 6 bases. V lost 2 bases and J lost 9, with 11 bases in between. This CDR3 spans 13 amino acids. From germline, CDR1 is MDHEN and CDR2 SYDVKM. CDR3 bases: TGTGCCAGCAGTTTACGGCGGGAAGGTGAGCAGTTCTTC. Translation: CASSLRREGEQFF. The entire variable domain, with the rest obtained from reference TRBV28 and TRBJ2-1, is as follows: DVKVTQSSRYLVKRTGEKVFLECVQDMDHENMFWYRQDPGLGLRLIYFSYDVKMKEKGDIPEGYSVSREKKERFSLILESASTNQTSMYLCASSLRREGEQFFGPGTRLTVL.

In this sample, this clonotype turned up a few times. This chain connects TRBV28 to TRBJ2-5, with D unclear. V gave up 5 bases and J gave up 3 bases, with 19 bases separating them. Germline values: CDR1 MDHEN, CDR2 SYDVKM. The CDR3 is 16 amino acids. The CDR3 bases are TGTGCCAGCAGTCCCCATAGATTTGGGCACAAAGAGACCCAGTACTTC. Protein sequence: CASSPHRFGHKETQYF.

The V call is TRBV7-9, the J call TRBJ1-6; tentative D call: TRBD1 (5 bases). V was cut by 4 bases and J by 0 bases, with 10 bases left in between. Germline CDR1 reads SEHNR; CDR2 reads FQNEAQ (reference sequence). CDR3 length: 16 amino acids. The CDR3 region has the DNA TGTGCCAGCAGCTCAGACAGAACCTCCTATAATTCACCCCTCCACTTT. Protein sequence: CASSSDRTSYNSPLHF.

This clonotype has more than one count but fewer than ten. The chain employs TRBV10-3 and TRBJ2-1; 8 bases fit TRBD2. CDR1 is ENHRY, CDR2 SYGVKD, per germline. The CDR3 contains 16 residues. Trimming cost V 6 bases and J 7 bases; bases outside gene matches: 14. CDR3 sequence reads: CAIRDPRGGRPNEQFF. DNA for the CDR3: TGTGCCATCAGGGACCCTCGGGGGGGCCGCCCAAATGAGCAGTTCTTC.

This clonotype was seen at least ten times. The chain has TRBV6-2 or TRBV6-3 and TRBJ1-5, with D uncertain. Trimming stripped 2 bases from V and 4 bases from J, with 3 bases between. CDR1 and CDR2 (germline): MNHEY, SVGEGT. CDR3 size: 12 residues. In nucleotides, the CDR3 is TGTGCCAGCAGTTACAGGAATCAGCCCCAGCATTTT. Protein product: CASSYRNQPQHF.

This clonotype was counted only a few times. The V call is TRBV2, the J call TRBJ2-3; tentatively, D is TRBD1 or TRBD2 (5 bases each). Germline CDR1 and CDR2: SNHLY and FYNNEI. Trimming cost V 6 bases and J 2 bases, with 18 bases left between them. The CDR3 is 16 amino acids. This chain's CDR3 is CASRVPGRKNTDTQYF. CDR3 coding DNA: TGTGCCAGCAGGGTACCGGGACGTAAAAACACAGATACGCAGTATTTT.

V and J are TRBV6-5 and TRBJ2-1, with 11 bases fitting TRBD2. The germline V gene has CDR1 MNHEY and CDR2 SVGAGI. The V gene end was trimmed by 6 bases and the J gene end by 8 bases; junction bases not matched to a gene: 12. The CDR3 spans 16 residues. This CDR3 reads CASRQVIAGGPDEQFF. The CDR3, as DNA: TGTGCCAGCAGACAAGTGATAGCGGGAGGGCCAGATGAGCAGTTCTTC.

Remarks on this clonotype: A single base is all that separates this from a far larger clone, so a read error is likely. V gene TRBV13 combines with J gene TRBJ2-7; the D gene is possibly TRBD1 (5 bases). The CDR3 totals 14 residues. CDR1 is PRHDT, CDR2 FYEKMQ, per germline (reference sequence). The CDR3 here is CASSLDRSSYEQCF. CDR3 sequence (DNA): TGTGCCAGCAGCTTAGACAGGAGCTCCTACGAGCAGTGCTTC.

This chain joins TRBV6-1 and TRBJ1-4; TRBD1 aligns across 10 bases. V shed 7 bases, J shed 8 bases, and the junction held 7 bases outside the gene matches. The CDR3 contains 14 residues. Germline values: CDR1 MNHNS, CDR2 SASEGT. CDR3 protein: CASKMTGGEEKLFF. In nucleotides, the CDR3 is TGTGCCAGCAAGATGACAGGGGGCGAAGAAAAACTGTTTTTT.

This chain uses TRBV28 with TRBJ2-7, with a tentative D call TRBD2 (7 bases). The V end was cut by 4 bases, the J end by 3 bases, with 16 bases between. The CDR3 runs 15 residues. CDR1 and CDR2 from the germline V gene are MDHEN and SYDVKM. CDR3 nucleotides: TGTGCCAGCAGTTCCCCGTGGGGGGGCGTCTACGAGCAGTACTTC. As protein: CASSSPWGGVYEQYF.

CDR3 region: CASSWYRVLSYEQYF. CDR3 DNA: TGTGCCAGCAGTTGGTATCGGGTCCTCTCCTACGAGCAGTACTTC. The V call is TRBV7-2, the J call TRBJ2-7; D is unresolved. With 6 bases removed from V and 0 bases from J, the gap between germline ends came to 15 bases. Germline assignment: CDR1 SGHTA and CDR2 FQGNSA. The CDR3 has 15 amino acids.

This chain uses TRBV27 with TRBJ2-2; TRBD1 matches at 9 bases. The CDR3 runs to 17 residues. V lost 5 bases and J lost 3; bases outside the gene matches: 10. CDR1 MNHEY and CDR2 SMNVEV come from the germline V gene (reference sequence). The CDR3 loop is CASSPVTGGSDTGELFF. The CDR3 region has the DNA TGTGCCAGCAGTCCCGTGACAGGGGGTAGTGACACCGGGGAGCTGTTTTTT.

The CDR3 is CASRRTVAYEQYF. CDR3 DNA: TGTGCCAGCAGGCGGACAGTCGCCTACGAGCAGTACTTC. The rearrangement uses TRBV28 and TRBJ2-7, with D perhaps matching TRBD1 (6 bases). Per the germline V gene, CDR1 is MDHEN and CDR2 is SYDVKM. Trimming shortened V by 6 bases and J by 2 bases, and 11 bases separated the two germline ends. This CDR3 contains 13 residues. Variable domain in full (rest from reference TRBV28 and TRBJ2-7): DVKVTQSSRYLVKRTGEKVFLECVQDMDHENMFWYRQDPGLGLRLIYFSYDVKMKEKGDIPEGYSVSREKKERFSLILESASTNQTSMYLCASRRTVAYEQYFGPGTRLTVT.

The V call is TRBV21-1, the J call TRBJ2-7. TRBV21-1 is assigned pseudogene status. CDR3 length: 13 amino acids. The DNA for the CDR3 is TGTGCCAGCAGCAAAGCCTGCCTGGATGGGCAGTACTTC. This sequence encodes CASSKACLDGQYF.